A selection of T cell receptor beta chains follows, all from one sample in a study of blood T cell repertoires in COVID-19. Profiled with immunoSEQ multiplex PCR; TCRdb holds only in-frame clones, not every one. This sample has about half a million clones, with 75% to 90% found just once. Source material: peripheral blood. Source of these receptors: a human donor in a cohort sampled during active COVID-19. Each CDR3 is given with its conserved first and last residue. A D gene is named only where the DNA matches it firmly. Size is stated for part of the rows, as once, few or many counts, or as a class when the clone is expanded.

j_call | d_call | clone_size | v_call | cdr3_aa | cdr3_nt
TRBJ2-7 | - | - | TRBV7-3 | CASSPGGAGSYEQYF | TGTGCCAGCAGCCCCGGAGGGGCGGGCTCCTACGAGCAGTACTTC
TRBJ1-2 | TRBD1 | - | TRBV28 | CASSFARGLGSTF | TGTGCCAGCAGTTTTGCCAGGGGGCTAGGGAGCACCTTC
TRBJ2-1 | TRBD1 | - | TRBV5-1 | CASSPGTGSYNEQFF | TGCGCCAGCAGCCCAGGGACAGGGTCCTACAATGAGCAGTTCTTC
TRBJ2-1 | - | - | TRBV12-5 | CASSYRRVGDYNEQFF | TGTGCTAGTTCCTACCGCCGGGTCGGGGACTACAATGAGCAGTTCTTC
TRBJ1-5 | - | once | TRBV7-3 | CASSLDRNQPQHF | TGTGCCAGCAGCTTAGACAGAAATCAGCCCCAGCATTTT
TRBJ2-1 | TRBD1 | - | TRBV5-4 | CASSKDRGRNEQFF | TGTGCCAGCAGCAAGGACAGGGGGCGCAATGAGCAGTTCTTC
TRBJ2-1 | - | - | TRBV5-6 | CASSLGLGSNEQFF | TGTGCCAGCAGCTTGGGACTAGGGTCCAATGAGCAGTTCTTC
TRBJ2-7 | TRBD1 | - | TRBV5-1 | CASSFPTGESYEQYF | TGCGCCAGCAGCTTTCCTACAGGGGAGTCCTACGAGCAGTACTTC
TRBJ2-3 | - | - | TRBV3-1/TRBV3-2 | CASSHSGDTQYF | TGTGCCAGCAGCCATTCGGGAGATACGCAGTATTTT
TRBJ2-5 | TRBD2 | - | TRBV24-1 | CATSDSPGLALGEETQYF | TGTGCCACCAGTGATTCCCCGGGACTAGCGTTGGGAGAAGAGACCCAGTACTTC
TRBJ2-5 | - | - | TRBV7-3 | CASSFNQETQYF | TGTGCCAGCAGCTTTAACCAAGAGACCCAGTACTTC
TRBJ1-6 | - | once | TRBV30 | CAWREGHQNSPLHF | TGTGCCTGGAGGGAGGGGCACCAGAATTCACCCCTCCACTTT
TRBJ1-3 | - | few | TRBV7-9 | CASSWGMGPENTIYF | TGTGCCAGCAGCTGGGGTATGGGGCCAGAAAACACCATATATTTT
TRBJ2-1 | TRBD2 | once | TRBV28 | CASSLAGTGRDNEQFF | TGTGCCAGCAGTCTAGCCGGGACCGGGAGGGACAATGAGCAGTTCTTC
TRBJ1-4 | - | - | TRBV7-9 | CASSEQDATNEKLFF | TGTGCCAGCAGCGAACAGGATGCAACTAATGAAAAACTGTTTTTT
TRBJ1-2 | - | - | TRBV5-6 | CASSLVVKNYGYTF | TGTGCCAGCAGCCTAGTTGTCAAAAACTATGGCTACACCTTC
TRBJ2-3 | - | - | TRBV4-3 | CASSLSWRTDTQYF | TGCGCCAGCAGCCTAAGCTGGAGGACAGATACGCAGTATTTT
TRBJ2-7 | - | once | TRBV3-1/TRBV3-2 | CASSQDRTEQYF | TGTGCCAGCAGCCAAGATAGAACCGAGCAGTACTTC
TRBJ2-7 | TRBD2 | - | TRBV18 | CASSPQRGLAGAEQYF | TGTGCCAGCTCACCCCAAAGGGGGCTAGCGGGAGCCGAGCAGTACTTC
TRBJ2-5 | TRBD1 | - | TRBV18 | CASSPPDRETQYF | TGTGCCAGCTCACCACCGGACAGGGAGACCCAGTACTTC
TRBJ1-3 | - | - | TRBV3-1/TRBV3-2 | CASSPRTALPNTIYF | TGTGCCAGCAGCCCCCGGACAGCCCTTCCGAACACCATATATTTT
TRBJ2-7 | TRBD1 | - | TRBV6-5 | CASERGQKSYEQYF | TGTGCCAGCGAAAGGGGACAGAAGTCCTACGAGCAGTACTTC
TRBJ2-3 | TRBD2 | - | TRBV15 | CATSRLAGDTQYF | TGTGCCACCAGCAGATTAGCGGGAGATACGCAGTATTTT
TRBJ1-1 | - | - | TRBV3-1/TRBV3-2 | CASSRETVNTEAFF | TGTGCCAGCAGCCGCGAGACAGTGAACACTGAAGCTTTCTTT
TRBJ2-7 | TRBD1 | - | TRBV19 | CASSDTGAVPYEQYF | TGTGCCAGTAGTGACACAGGGGCGGTTCCCTACGAGCAGTACTTC
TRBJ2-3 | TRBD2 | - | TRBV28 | CASSFTSVLTDTQYF | TGTGCCAGCAGCTTCACTAGCGTACTCACAGATACGCAGTATTTT
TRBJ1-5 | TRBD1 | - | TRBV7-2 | CASSRDSADQPQHF | TGTGCCAGCAGCCGGGACAGTGCGGATCAGCCCCAGCATTTT
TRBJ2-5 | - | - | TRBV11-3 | CASSLDPRETQYF | TGTGCCAGCAGCTTAGACCCACGGGAGACCCAGTACTTC
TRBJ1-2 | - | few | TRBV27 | CASSSTVTSYGYTF | TGTGCCAGCAGTTCAACAGTAACTTCTTATGGCTACACCTTC
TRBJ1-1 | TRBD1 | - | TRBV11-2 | CASSTSAGDRGPEAFF | TGTGCCAGCAGCACTTCTGCGGGGGACAGGGGGCCTGAAGCTTTCTTT
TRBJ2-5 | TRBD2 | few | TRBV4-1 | CASSQVSGSGETQYF | TGCGCCAGCAGCCAAGTTAGCGGGAGCGGGGAGACCCAGTACTTC
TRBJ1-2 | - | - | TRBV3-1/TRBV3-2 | CASSLSEQGRHYGYTF | TGTGCCAGCAGCCTCTCGGAGCAGGGGCGGCACTATGGCTACACCTTC